Here is one T cell receptor (beta chain) with its context. Its cognate antigen is unknown. Distinct nucleotide sequences in the sample also encode this CDR3. For every subset, genomic DNA was evenly distributed across several immunoSEQ plates. Method: immunoSEQ multiplex PCR; TCRdb's copy keeps in-frame clones and lacks some. The sample lists 2 million to 2.5 million clones, over 85% seen once, with around 0.37% in the top ten. The data were taken from a study of shared clonotypes between healthy human individuals. About the research overall: Per donor, three plates held CD4 naive cells, three held CD4 memory, two held CD8 naive and one held CD8 memory.

Trimming took 6 bases from V and 1 from J, leaving 14 bases between them. The germline CDR1 and CDR2 sequences are SGDLS and YYNGEE. This CDR3 is built from 14 residues. Study-wide results and caveats: With a few donors compared, 4% to 5% of naive CD4 clonotypes were shared.

This receptor was identified in a man in his late teens or twenties in good health. Some clones in this sample may be carry-over from other donors' samples. The sequenced sample was naive CD4+ T cells from PBMCs. Stated subset: CD45RA+ positively selected. The chain links TRBV9 to TRBJ2-7; a weak D match, TRBD2 (6 bases). The CDR3 region is CASNPGLHSYEQYF. For the CDR3, the DNA is TGTGCCAGCAATCCGGGACTTCATTCCTACGAGCAGTACTTC.